The present entry profiles one T cell receptor beta chain with its context. There are 14 residues in the CDR3. The V and J ends lost 6 bases and 9 bases, in that order; junction bases with no gene match: 9. The germline gives CDR1 LNHDA, CDR2 SQIVND (reference sequence). This sample is part of a study of T cell changes during pregnancy in multiple sclerosis. Repertoires were generated with immunoSEQ multiplex PCR, while TCRdb's copy carries only in-frame clones and drops some. The sample lists 39,000 or so clones; more than 90% were seen once. The origin of this receptor is a female donor with multiple sclerosis, enrolled in a pregnancy study. The specimen comprised CD8+ T cells from peripheral blood mononuclear cells, sampled after pregnancy. The chain is built from TRBV19 and TRBJ2-1; 9 nucleotides match TRBD1. The chain's CDR3 is CASSPGQGLSEQFF. The CDR3 DNA follows: TGTGCCAGTAGCCCGGGACAGGGACTAAGTGAGCAGTTCTTC.